A selection of T cell receptor beta chains follows, all from one sample in a study of blood T cell repertoires in COVID-19. The data were produced by immunoSEQ multiplex PCR, yet TCRdb's version contains in-frame clones alone and is incomplete. The sample has more than 110,000 clones, 70% to 85% seen once. Source material: peripheral blood. Source of these receptors: a woman aged 80 or over in a cohort sampled during active or convalescent COVID-19. CDR3s include the opening cysteine and the closing phenylalanine or tryptophan. A D gene is named only where the DNA matches it firmly. The size entry is marked missing in some rows and otherwise reads once, few, many or a size class.

clone_size,d_call,v_call,j_call,cdr3_aa,cdr3_nt
NA,NA,TRBV12-5,TRBJ1-1,CASGRAQGGAFF,TGTGCTAGTGGAAGGGCACAGGGTGGCGCTTTCTTT
NA,NA,TRBV18,TRBJ2-3,CASSPVADFTDTQYF,TGTGCCAGCTCACCAGTTGCGGATTTCACAGATACGCAGTATTTT
few,NA,TRBV7-3,TRBJ1-2,CASSPNGGLYGYTF,TGTGCCAGCAGCCCCAACGGGGGGTTATATGGCTACACCTTC
few,NA,TRBV4-3,TRBJ1-2,CASSQEIGTYGYTF,TGCGCCAGCAGCCAAGAAATTGGCACCTATGGCTACACCTTC
NA,NA,TRBV6-5,TRBJ1-6,CASSSRLDNSPLHF,TGTGCCAGCAGTTCCAGGTTAGATAATTCACCCCTCCACTTT
NA,NA,TRBV5-8,TRBJ2-5,CASSFSRQIQETQYF,TGTGCCAGCAGCTTCTCCCGACAAATCCAAGAGACCCAGTACTTC
few,NA,TRBV13,TRBJ2-5,CASRHYRALTETQYF,TGTGCCAGCAGACATTACAGGGCCCTGACGGAGACCCAGTACTTC
few,NA,TRBV2,TRBJ1-5,CASRRDPGGNQPQHF,TGTGCCAGCAGGAGAGACCCGGGAGGCAATCAGCCCCAGCATTTT
NA,NA,TRBV5-1,TRBJ1-2,CASRLEELSWGYTF,TGCGCCAGCCGCCTTGAGGAATTAAGTTGGGGCTACACCTTC
NA,NA,TRBV27,TRBJ2-2,CASSLSGTPNTGELFF,TGTGCCAGCAGTTTATCCGGGACACCGAACACCGGGGAGCTGTTTTTT
few,NA,TRBV6-5,TRBJ1-2,CASSHRVGGYTF,TGTGCCAGCAGCCACAGGGTCGGTGGCTACACCTTC
NA,TRBD1,TRBV3-1/TRBV3-2,TRBJ1-6,CASSRLRDRNNSPLHF,TGTGCCAGCAGCCGCCTAAGGGACAGAAATAATTCACCCCTCCACTTT
NA,NA,TRBV4-1,TRBJ1-2,CASSRTGLAYGYTF,TGCGCCAGCAGCCGAACAGGGTTGGCCTATGGCTACACCTTC
NA,NA,TRBV28,TRBJ1-4,CASSLVLGLAEKLFF,TGTGCCAGCAGTTTGGTTTTGGGCCTGGCTGAAAAACTGTTTTTT
NA,NA,TRBV5-6,TRBJ1-3,CASSLVAASGNTIYF,TGTGCCAGCAGCTTGGTGGCGGCCTCTGGAAACACCATATATTTT
NA,NA,TRBV4-2,TRBJ2-3,CASSQDRVRGMSTDTQYF,TGTGCCAGCAGCCAAGATAGGGTCAGGGGAATGAGCACAGATACGCAGTATTTT
many,TRBD1,TRBV5-6,TRBJ1-1,CAGNWDRASEAFF,TGTGCCGGGAACTGGGACAGGGCATCCGAAGCTTTCTTT
NA,NA,TRBV6-6,TRBJ1-1,CASSDATGMGTEAFF,TGTGCCAGCAGTGACGCTACAGGTATGGGCACTGAAGCTTTCTTT
NA,TRBD1,TRBV19,TRBJ1-2,CASSIAGDRGDYGYTF,TGTGCCAGTAGTATAGCCGGCGACAGGGGTGACTATGGCTACACCTTC
NA,TRBD2,TRBV18,TRBJ2-7,CASSLAGTSGGSSYEQYF,TGTGCCAGCTCACTAGCCGGGACTAGCGGGGGGAGCTCCTACGAGCAGTACTTC
NA,TRBD1,TRBV2,TRBJ1-4,CASAPGQANEKLFF,TGTGCCAGCGCCCCGGGACAGGCCAATGAAAAACTGTTTTTT
NA,TRBD2,TRBV5-1,TRBJ2-5,CASSLGASGETQYF,TGCGCCAGCAGCTTGGGGGCTAGCGGAGAGACCCAGTACTTC
NA,NA,TRBV6-1,TRBJ2-5,CASSEIQVQETQYF,TGTGCCAGCAGTGAAATACAGGTCCAAGAGACCCAGTACTTC
NA,NA,TRBV6-6,TRBJ1-1,CASTGNTEAFF,TGTGCCAGCACGGGGAACACTGAAGCTTTCTTT
NA,NA,TRBV3-1/TRBV3-2,TRBJ2-1,CASSLGVHSYNEQFF,TGTGCCAGCAGTCTCGGGGTCCACTCCTACAATGAGCAGTTCTTC
NA,NA,TRBV5-4,TRBJ1-2,CASSPRGQSYGYTF,TGTGCCAGCAGCCCACGAGGACAGAGTTATGGCTACACCTTC
NA,TRBD1,TRBV7-9,TRBJ1-2,CASSEQGVYGYTF,TGTGCCAGCAGCGAACAGGGGGTATATGGCTACACCTTC
NA,NA,TRBV27,TRBJ2-3,CASRPDLADTQYF,TGTGCCAGTCGGCCGGACTTAGCGGATACGCAGTATTTT
NA,NA,TRBV3-1/TRBV3-2,TRBJ1-3,CASSLTGIGNTIYF,TGTGCCAGCAGCCTCACAGGGATCGGAAACACCATATATTTT
NA,NA,TRBV27,TRBJ1-5,CASSLRNRNQPQHF,TGTGCCAGCAGTTTACGAAACAGAAATCAGCCCCAGCATTTT
few,TRBD2,TRBV9,TRBJ2-3,CASSSGLAGSTDTQYF,TGTGCCAGCAGCTCGGGACTAGCGGGTAGCACAGATACGCAGTATTTT
NA,NA,TRBV4-2,TRBJ1-1,CASRSGRGTEAFF,TGTGCCAGCAGATCGGGCAGGGGCACTGAAGCTTTCTTT
NA,NA,TRBV4-1,TRBJ2-7,CASSQGQVNTYEQYF,TGCGCCAGCAGCCAAGGACAGGTTAATACCTACGAGCAGTACTTC
NA,TRBD2,TRBV9,TRBJ2-5,CASSVGLAGGGETQYF,TGTGCCAGCAGCGTAGGACTAGCGGGGGGAGGAGAGACCCAGTACTTC
NA,NA,TRBV5-1,TRBJ1-1,CASSTRVLNTEAFF,TGCGCCAGCAGCACCAGGGTTTTAAACACTGAAGCTTTCTTT
NA,TRBD1,TRBV6-5,TRBJ2-7,CASSRTRGLYEQYF,TGTGCCAGCAGTCGTACCAGGGGGCTCTACGAGCAGTACTTC
NA,TRBD2,TRBV4-1,TRBJ2-5,CASSQDPQRGTAETQYF,TGCGCCAGCAGCCAAGACCCTCAGCGGGGAACGGCGGAGACCCAGTACTTC
NA,NA,TRBV19,TRBJ1-2,CASSIDLATAYGYTF,TGTGCCAGTAGTATAGATTTAGCCACGGCCTATGGCTACACCTTC
NA,TRBD1,TRBV9,TRBJ1-2,CASSEPTGPSHNYGYTF,TGTGCCAGCAGCGAACCGACAGGGCCTTCTCACAACTATGGCTACACCTTC
NA,NA,TRBV3-1/TRBV3-2,TRBJ2-3,CASSDRVGTSTDTQYF,TGTGCCAGCAGCGACAGGGTTGGGACTAGCACAGATACGCAGTATTTT